This TCR beta chain was identified in a study of CD8 T cells in ankylosing spondylitis. TCRdb recomputed calls from the 5' RACE reads with MiXCR, one row per CDR3 protein. The table has 250,000 to 350,000 distinct CDR3 sequences, around 21% seen once; the top ten hold 3% to 4%. The CDR3 extends over 16 amino acids. The germline V gene has CDR1 LGHNA and CDR2 YNFKEQ. V gave up 4 bases and J gave up 7 bases; unmatched junction bases: 11. This clonotype appeared many times. This receptor was obtained from a female donor with ankylosing spondylitis or in good health (not recorded which). The sample consisted of blood, either unsorted or a sorted T cell fraction (not recorded which). The rearrangement links TRBV4-2 to TRBJ2-3, with 10 positions matching TRBD2. The DNA for the CDR3 is TGTGCCAGCAGCCCCTTTGCTCTAGCGGGAGTAAATACGCAGTATTTT. Amino acids: CASSPFALAGVNTQYF.